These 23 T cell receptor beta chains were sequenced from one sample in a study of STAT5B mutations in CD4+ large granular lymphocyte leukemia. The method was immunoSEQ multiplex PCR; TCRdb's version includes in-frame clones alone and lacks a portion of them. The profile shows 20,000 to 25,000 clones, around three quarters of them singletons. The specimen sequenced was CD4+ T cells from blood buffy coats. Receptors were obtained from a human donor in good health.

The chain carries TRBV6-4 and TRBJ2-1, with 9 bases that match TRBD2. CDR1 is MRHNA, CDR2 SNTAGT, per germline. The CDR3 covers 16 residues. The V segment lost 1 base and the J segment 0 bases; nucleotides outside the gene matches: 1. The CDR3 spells CASSDFSGSSYNEQFF. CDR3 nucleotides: TGTGCCAGCAGTGACTTTAGCGGGAGCTCCTACAATGAGCAGTTCTTC.

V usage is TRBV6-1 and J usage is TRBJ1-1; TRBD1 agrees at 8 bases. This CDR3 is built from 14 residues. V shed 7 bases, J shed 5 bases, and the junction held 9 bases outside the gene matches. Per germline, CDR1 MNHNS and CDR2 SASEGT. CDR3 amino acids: CASTRGQGETEAFF. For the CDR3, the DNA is TGTGCCAGCACTCGAGGACAGGGCGAAACTGAAGCTTTCTTT.

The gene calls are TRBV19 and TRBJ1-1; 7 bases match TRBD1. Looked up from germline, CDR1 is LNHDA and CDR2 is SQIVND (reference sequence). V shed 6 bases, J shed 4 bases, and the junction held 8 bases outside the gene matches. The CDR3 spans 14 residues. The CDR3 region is CASSSGTVGTEAFF. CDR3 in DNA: TGTGCCAGTAGCTCCGGGACAGTGGGCACTGAAGCTTTCTTT.

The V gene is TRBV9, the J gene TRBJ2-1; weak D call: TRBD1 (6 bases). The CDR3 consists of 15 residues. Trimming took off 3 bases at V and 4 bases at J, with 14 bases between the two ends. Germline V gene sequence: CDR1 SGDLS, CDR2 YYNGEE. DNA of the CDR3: TGTGCCAGCAGCGAACAGGGCGGTACGTACAATGAGCAGTTCTTC. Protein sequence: CASSEQGGTYNEQFF.

The CDR3 DNA reads as TGTGCCAGCAGTCCCACGACTAGCGGGATAAGTAATGAGCAGTTCTTC. It encodes CASSPTTSGISNEQFF. The chain combines TRBV4-2 with TRBJ2-1; 11 bases agree with TRBD2. J was trimmed by 7 bases and V by 6 bases; bases with no gene match: 11. The CDR3 spans 16 residues. CDR1 LGHNA and CDR2 YNFKEQ come from the germline V gene.

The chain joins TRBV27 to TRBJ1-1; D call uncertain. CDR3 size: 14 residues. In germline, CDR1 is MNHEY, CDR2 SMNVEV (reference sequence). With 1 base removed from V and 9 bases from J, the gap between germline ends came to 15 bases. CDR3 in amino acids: CASSLLGYSAKAFF. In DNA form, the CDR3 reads TGTGCCAGCAGTTTATTGGGCTACTCGGCGAAAGCTTTCTTT.

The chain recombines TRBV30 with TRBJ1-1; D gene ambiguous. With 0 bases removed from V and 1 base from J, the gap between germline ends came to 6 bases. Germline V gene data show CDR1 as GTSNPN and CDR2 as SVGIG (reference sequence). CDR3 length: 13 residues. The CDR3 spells CAWSVGWNTEAFF. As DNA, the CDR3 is TGTGCCTGGAGTGTTGGGTGGAACACTGAAGCTTTCTTT.

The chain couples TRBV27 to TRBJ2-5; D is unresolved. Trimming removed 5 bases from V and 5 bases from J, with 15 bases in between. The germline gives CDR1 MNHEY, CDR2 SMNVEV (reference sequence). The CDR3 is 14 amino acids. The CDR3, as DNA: TGTGCCAGCAGTCTCACTTCCACAAGGGAGACCCAGTACTTC. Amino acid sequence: CASSLTSTRETQYF.

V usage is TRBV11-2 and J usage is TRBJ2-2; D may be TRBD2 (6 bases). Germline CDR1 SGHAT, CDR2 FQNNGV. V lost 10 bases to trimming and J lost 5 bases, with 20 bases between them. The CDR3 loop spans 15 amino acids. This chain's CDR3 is CATTEGLSETGELFF. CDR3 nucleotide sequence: TGTGCCACCACGGAGGGTCTAAGTGAGACCGGGGAGCTGTTTTTT.

CDR3 coding DNA: TGTGCCAGCAGAATAGCGGGAGTAGGCACCGAGCAGTACTTC. It yields the protein CASRIAGVGTEQYF. J is TRBJ2-7 and V is TRBV11-2; 9 bases are shared with TRBD2. CDR3 length: 14 residues. The junction had 9 bases not matched to a gene; V was cut back by 6 bases and J by 6 bases. CDR1 is SGHAT, CDR2 FQNNGV, per germline.

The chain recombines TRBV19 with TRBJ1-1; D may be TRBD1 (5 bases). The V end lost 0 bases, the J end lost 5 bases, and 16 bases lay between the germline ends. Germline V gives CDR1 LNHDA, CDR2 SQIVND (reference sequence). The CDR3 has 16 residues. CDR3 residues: CASSIDPGRVTTEAFF. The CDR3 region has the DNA TGTGCCAGTAGTATAGATCCCGGCAGGGTGACGACTGAAGCTTTCTTT.

CDR3 in amino acids: CASSYPVGYGSHEQYF. Here the CDR3 DNA reads TGTGCCAGCAGTTACCCGGTCGGGTATGGGTCCCACGAGCAGTACTTC. The chain uses TRBV6-6 and TRBJ2-7; no reliable D call. The length of the CDR3 is 16 residues. Germline V gene data show CDR1 as MNHNY and CDR2 as SVGAGI (reference sequence). Trimming shortened V by 2 bases and J by 5 bases, and 19 bases separated the two germline ends.

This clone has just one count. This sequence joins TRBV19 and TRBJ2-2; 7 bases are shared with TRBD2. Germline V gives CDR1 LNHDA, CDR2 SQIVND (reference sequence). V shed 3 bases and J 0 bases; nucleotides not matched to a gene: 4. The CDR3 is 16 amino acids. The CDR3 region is CASSIGLAANTGELFF. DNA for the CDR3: TGTGCCAGTAGTATTGGGCTAGCGGCGAACACCGGGGAGCTGTTTTTT. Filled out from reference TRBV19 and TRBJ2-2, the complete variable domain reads DGGITQSPKYLFRKEGQNVTLSCEQNLNHDAMYWYRQDPGQGLRLIYYSQIVNDFQKGDIAEGYSVSREKKESFPLTVTSAQKNPTAFYLCASSIGLAANTGELFFGEGSRLTVL.

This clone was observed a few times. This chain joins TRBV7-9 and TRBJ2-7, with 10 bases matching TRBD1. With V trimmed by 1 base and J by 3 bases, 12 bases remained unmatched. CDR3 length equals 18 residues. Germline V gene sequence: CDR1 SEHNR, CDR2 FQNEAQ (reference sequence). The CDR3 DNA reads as TGTGCCAGCAGCTTAGGGGGACAGGGGTACCCTATCTTCTACGAGCAGTACTTC. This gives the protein CASSLGGQGYPIFYEQYF.

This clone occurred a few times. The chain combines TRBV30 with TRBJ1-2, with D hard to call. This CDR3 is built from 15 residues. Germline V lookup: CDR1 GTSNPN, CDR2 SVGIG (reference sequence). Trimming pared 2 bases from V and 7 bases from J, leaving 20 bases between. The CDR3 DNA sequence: TGTGCCTGGAGTCCGCGGACGAATAGGGTCTTTGGCTACACCTTC. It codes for CAWSPRTNRVFGYTF.

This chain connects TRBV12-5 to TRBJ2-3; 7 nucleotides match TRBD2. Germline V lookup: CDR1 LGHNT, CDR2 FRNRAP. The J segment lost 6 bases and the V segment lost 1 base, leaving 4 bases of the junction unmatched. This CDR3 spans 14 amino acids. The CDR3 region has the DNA TGTGCTAGTGGTTTGGGACTAGCTTCTGATACGCAGTATTTT. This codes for CASGLGLASDTQYF.

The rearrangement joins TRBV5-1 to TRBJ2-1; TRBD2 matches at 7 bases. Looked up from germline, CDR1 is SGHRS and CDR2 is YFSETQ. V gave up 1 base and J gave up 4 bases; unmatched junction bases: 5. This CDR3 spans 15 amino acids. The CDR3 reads CASSLSLAAYNEQFF. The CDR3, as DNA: TGCGCCAGCAGCTTGAGCCTAGCGGCTTACAATGAGCAGTTCTTC.

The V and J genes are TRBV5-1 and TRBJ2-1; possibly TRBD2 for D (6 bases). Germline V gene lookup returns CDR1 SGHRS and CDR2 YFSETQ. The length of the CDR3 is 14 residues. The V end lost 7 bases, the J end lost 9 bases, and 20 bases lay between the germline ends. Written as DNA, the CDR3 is TGCGCCAGCGCCCCTGGGGCGGGACCGAGTGAGCAGTTCTTC. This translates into CASAPGAGPSEQFF.

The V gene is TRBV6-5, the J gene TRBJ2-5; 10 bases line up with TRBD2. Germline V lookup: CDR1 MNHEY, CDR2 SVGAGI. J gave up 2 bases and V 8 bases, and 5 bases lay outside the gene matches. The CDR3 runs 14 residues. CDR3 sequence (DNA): TGTGCCAGCGCTAGCGGGAGTGGGCAAGAGACCCAGTACTTC. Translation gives CASASGSGQETQYF.

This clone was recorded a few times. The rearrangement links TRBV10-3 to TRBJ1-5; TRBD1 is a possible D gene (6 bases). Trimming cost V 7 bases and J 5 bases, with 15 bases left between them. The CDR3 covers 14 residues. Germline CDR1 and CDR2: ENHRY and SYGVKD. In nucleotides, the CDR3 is TGTGCCATCAATGGAGGGGGGCCAGATCAGCCCCAGCATTTT. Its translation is CAINGGGPDQPQHF.

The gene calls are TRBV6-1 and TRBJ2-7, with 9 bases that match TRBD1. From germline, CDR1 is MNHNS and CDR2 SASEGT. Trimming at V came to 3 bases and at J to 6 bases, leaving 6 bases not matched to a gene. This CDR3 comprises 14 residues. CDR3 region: CASSEIGTGSEQYF. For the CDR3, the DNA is TGTGCCAGCAGTGAGATAGGGACAGGGAGCGAGCAGTACTTC.

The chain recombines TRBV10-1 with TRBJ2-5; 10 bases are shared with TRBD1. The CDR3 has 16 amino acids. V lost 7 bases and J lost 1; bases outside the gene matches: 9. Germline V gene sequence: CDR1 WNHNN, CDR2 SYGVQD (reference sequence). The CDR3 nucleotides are TGCGCCAGCAACCAACCGGGACAGGGGTTCCAAGAGACCCAGTACTTC. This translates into CASNQPGQGFQETQYF.

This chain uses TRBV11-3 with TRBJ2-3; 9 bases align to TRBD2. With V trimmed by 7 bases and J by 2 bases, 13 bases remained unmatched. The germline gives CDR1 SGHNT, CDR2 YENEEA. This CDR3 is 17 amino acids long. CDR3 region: CASTHGGASGITDTQYF. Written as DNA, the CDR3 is TGTGCCAGCACACACGGCGGGGCTAGCGGGATCACAGATACGCAGTATTTT.